Listed below are T cell receptor beta chains from one sample, sequenced in a study of PD-1 blockade in classical Hodgkin lymphoma. The data were produced by immunoSEQ multiplex PCR, yet TCRdb's version contains in-frame clones alone and is incomplete. Of tens of thousands of clones listed, around 85% are singletons. Specimen: CD4+ T cells from blood, collected before the fourth cycle of nivolumab. The receptors were sampled from a human donor with classical Hodgkin lymphoma. The CDR3 runs from the conserved cysteine through the conserved F or W. Fields, in order: J gene, D gene, V gene, clone size, CDR3 DNA, CDR3 protein. D genes are given only for firm matches. Some rows mark clone size as missing; the rest say once, few, many or name a class of expanded clone.

TRBJ2-5 TRBD2 TRBV5-1 . TGCGCCAGCAGCGCGGTAGCGGGAGCTGGGGAGACCCAGTACTTC CASSAVAGAGETQYF
TRBJ2-7 TRBD2 TRBV5-1 few TGCGCCAGCAGCCTGGGGACTAGCGGGACCCACGAGCAGTACTTC CASSLGTSGTHEQYF
TRBJ2-2 . TRBV28 . TGTGCCAGCAGTTTCCTGACAGGAAACACCGGGGAGCTGTTTTTT CASSFLTGNTGELFF
TRBJ2-7 . TRBV5-5 . TGTGCCAGCAGCTTGGCCGTAGGCGGGTCCTCCTACGAGCAGTACTTC CASSLAVGGSSYEQYF
TRBJ2-7 TRBD1 TRBV7-6 once TGTGCCAGCAGCCCACCGGGACAGGGATACGAGCAGTACTTC CASSPPGQGYEQYF
TRBJ2-7 TRBD2 TRBV5-6 . TGTGCCAGCTCTAGCGGGCTCTCCTACGAGCAGTACTTC CASSSGLSYEQYF
TRBJ1-1 TRBD1 TRBV5-1 once TGCGCCAGCCGGTTTTATGGGACAGGAGGTGAAGCTTTCTTT CASRFYGTGGEAFF
TRBJ1-1 . TRBV19 . TGTGCCAGTAGTCCCAGGGTATCCACTGAAGCTTTCTTT CASSPRVSTEAFF
TRBJ2-7 TRBD2 TRBV5-4 few TGTGCCAGCAGCTTGGGACTAGCCAACTACGAGCAGTACTTC CASSLGLANYEQYF
TRBJ1-2 . TRBV4-3 . TGCGCCAGCAGCCAAAATCTACGGGATCCGGGTGGCTACACCTTC CASSQNLRDPGGYTF
TRBJ2-5 . TRBV5-5 . TGTGCCAGCACCAGTGGCGGGACAGCCAAAAGTGAGACCCAGTACTTC CASTSGGTAKSETQYF
TRBJ2-5 TRBD2 TRBV4-1 . TGCGCCAGCAGCCTGTCACCTAGCGGGAGGGAGACCCAGTACTTC CASSLSPSGRETQYF
TRBJ2-7 TRBD2 TRBV7-2 once TGTGCCAGCAGCTTAGACACAAAGGGGCGGGAGGGACTCTCCTACGAGCAGTACTTC CASSLDTKGREGLSYEQYF
TRBJ2-3 TRBD1 TRBV29-1 . TGCAGCGGAAAAGGGGGCCTCACAGATACGCAGTATTTT CSGKGGLTDTQYF
TRBJ1-1 TRBD1 TRBV2 . TGTGCCAGCACCTTACGGGACAGAACTTTCAACACTGAAGCTTTCTTT CASTLRDRTFNTEAFF
TRBJ1-2 . TRBV11-3 . TGTGCCAGCAGCCAATCGTTCGGGGGCCCCAACTATGGCTACACCTTC CASSQSFGGPNYGYTF
TRBJ1-3 . TRBV15 . TGTGCCACCAGCAGAGATCTGTATGGGATCTCTGGAAACACCATATATTTT CATSRDLYGISGNTIYF
TRBJ2-7 TRBD2 TRBV4-2 . TGTGCCAGCAGCCAGCGGGAGGAATCCGAGCAGTACTTC CASSQREESEQYF
TRBJ1-5 . TRBV10-3 . TGTGCCGGGACTCAGCCCCAGCATTTT CAGTQPQHF
TRBJ2-7 . TRBV2 . TGTGCCAGCAGCCCACAGGGGGCGGGGGGGCACGAGCAGTACTTC CASSPQGAGGHEQYF
TRBJ2-1 TRBD2 TRBV30 . TGTGCCTCGGGGGGCAATGAGCAGTTCTTC CASGGNEQFF
TRBJ1-2 TRBD1 TRBV6-5 . TGTGCCAGCAGTTCGCCAGGGGGCGCGGAGCGTGGCTACACCTTC CASSSPGGAERGYTF
TRBJ2-7 TRBD1 TRBV23-1 . TGCGCCAGCAGTCACGTTTCGGGACAGTCTCGAGAGCAGTACTTC CASSHVSGQSREQYF
TRBJ1-1 . TRBV5-4 . TGTGCCAGCAGCCCATTCCTGAACACTGAAGCTTTCTTT CASSPFLNTEAFF
TRBJ1-5 . TRBV19 . TGTGCCGGAAACGGCAGGAGCAATCAGCCCCAGCATTTT CAGNGRSNQPQHF
TRBJ2-2 TRBD2 TRBV5-1 . TGCGCCAGCAGCTTGTTTTGGACTAGCGGAGCGAACACCGGGGAGCTGTTTTTT CASSLFWTSGANTGELFF
TRBJ1-2 . TRBV2 few TGTGCCAGCAGTCCGACGGTAGCTAACTATGGCTACACCTTC CASSPTVANYGYTF
TRBJ2-7 . TRBV28 . TGTGCCAGCTTCACCCCCGCTCGACGACGACACGAGCAGTACTTC CASFTPARRRHEQYF
TRBJ1-5 TRBD1 TRBV4-1 . TGCGCCAGCAGCCAAGTCCTAATGAAGACAGGGAATCAGCCCCAGCATTTT CASSQVLMKTGNQPQHF
TRBJ1-1 . TRBV5-4 few TGTGCCAGCAGCCCGAGTGGACGGTCGAACACTGAAGCTTTCTTT CASSPSGRSNTEAFF
TRBJ1-2 . TRBV30 . TGTGCCTGGACTCACAGGGTTGGCGGCTACACCTTC CAWTHRVGGYTF
TRBJ1-3 . TRBV6-1 . TGTGCCAGCAGCGTGTCGGCCCTCTCTGGAAACACCATATATTTT CASSVSALSGNTIYF
TRBJ2-1 TRBD2 TRBV19 . TGTGCCAGTAACGGCGGGAGAGGGTACAATGAGCAGTTCTTC CASNGGRGYNEQFF
TRBJ2-7 TRBD2 TRBV6-5 . TGTGCCACCGGACTAGCGGGAGGTGGGGCCTACGAGCAGTACTTC CATGLAGGGAYEQYF
TRBJ2-7 . TRBV5-1 once TGCGCCAGCAGCCCAGACGCGGGACGATACGAGCAGTACTTC CASSPDAGRYEQYF